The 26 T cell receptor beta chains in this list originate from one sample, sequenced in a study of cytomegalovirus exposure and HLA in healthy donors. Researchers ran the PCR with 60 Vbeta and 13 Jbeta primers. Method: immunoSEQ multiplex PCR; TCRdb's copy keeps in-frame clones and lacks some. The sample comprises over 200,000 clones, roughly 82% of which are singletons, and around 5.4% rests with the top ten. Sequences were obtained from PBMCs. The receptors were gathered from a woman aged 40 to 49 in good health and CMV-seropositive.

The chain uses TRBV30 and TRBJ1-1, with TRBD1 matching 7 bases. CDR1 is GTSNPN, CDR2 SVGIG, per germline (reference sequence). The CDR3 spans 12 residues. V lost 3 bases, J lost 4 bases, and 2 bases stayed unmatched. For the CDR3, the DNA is TGTGCCTGGAGGACAGGGCCCACTGAAGCTTTCTTT. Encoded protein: CAWRTGPTEAFF.

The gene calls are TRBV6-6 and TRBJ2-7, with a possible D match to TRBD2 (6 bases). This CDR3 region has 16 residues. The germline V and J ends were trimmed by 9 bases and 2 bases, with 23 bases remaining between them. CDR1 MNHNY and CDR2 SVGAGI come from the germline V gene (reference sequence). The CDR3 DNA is TGTGCCAGTTATCCTGGAGTTGGACTACTAGCCTACGAGCAGTACTTC. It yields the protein CASYPGVGLLAYEQYF.

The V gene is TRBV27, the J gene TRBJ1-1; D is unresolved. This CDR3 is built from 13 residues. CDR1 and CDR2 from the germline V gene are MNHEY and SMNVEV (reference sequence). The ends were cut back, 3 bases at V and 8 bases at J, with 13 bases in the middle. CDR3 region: CASSFGRLSEAFF. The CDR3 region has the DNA TGTGCCAGCAGTTTCGGCAGACTCTCCGAAGCTTTCTTT.

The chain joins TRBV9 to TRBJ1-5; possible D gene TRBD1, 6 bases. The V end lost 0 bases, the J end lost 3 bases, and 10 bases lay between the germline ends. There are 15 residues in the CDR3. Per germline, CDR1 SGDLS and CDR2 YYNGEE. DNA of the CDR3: TGTGCCAGCAGCGTAGACGGACAGATCAATCAGCCCCAGCATTTT. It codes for CASSVDGQINQPQHF.

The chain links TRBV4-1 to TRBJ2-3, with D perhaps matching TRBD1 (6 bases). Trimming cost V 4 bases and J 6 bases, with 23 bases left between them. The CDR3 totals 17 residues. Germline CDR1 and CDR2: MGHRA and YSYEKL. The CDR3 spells CASSPGWGPQGGDTQYF. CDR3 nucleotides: TGCGCCAGCAGCCCTGGCTGGGGGCCCCAGGGCGGTGATACGCAGTATTTT.

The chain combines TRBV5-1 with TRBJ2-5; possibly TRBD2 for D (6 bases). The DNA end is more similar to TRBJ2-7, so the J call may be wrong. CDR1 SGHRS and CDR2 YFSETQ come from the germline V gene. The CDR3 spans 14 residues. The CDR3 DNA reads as TGCGCCAGCAGCTTCCGGGACTCTGGCTACGAGCAGTACTTC. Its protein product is CASSFRDSGYEQYF.

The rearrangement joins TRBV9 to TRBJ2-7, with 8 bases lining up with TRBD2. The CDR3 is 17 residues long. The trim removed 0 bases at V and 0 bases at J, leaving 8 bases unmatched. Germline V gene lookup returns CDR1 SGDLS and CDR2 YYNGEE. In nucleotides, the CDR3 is TGTGCCAGCAGCGTAGGTGGACCGGGGGGGTTCTCCTACGAGCAGTACTTC. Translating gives CASSVGGPGGFSYEQYF.

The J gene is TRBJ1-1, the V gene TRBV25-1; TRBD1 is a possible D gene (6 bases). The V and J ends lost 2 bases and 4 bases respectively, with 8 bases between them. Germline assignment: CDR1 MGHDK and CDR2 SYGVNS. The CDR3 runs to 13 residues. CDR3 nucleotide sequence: TGTGCCAGCAGTGAACAGGGGAGCACTGAAGCTTTCTTT. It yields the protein CASSEQGSTEAFF.

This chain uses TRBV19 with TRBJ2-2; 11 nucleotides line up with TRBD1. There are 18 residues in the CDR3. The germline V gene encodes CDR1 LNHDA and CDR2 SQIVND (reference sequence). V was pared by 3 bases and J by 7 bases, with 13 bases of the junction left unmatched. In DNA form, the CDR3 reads TGTGCCAGTAGTATTAGAGGTGCGGACAGGGGGCTCGGCGGGGAGCTGTTTTTT. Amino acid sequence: CASSIRGADRGLGGELFF.

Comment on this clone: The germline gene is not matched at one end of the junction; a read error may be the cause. The CDR3 region has the DNA TGCAGCGTAACGCGAACAACGGGGACAGCCCCTGAGGCTTTCTTT. This codes for CSVTRTTGTAPEAFF. The chain uses TRBV29-1 and TRBJ1-1; 7 nucleotides line up with TRBD1. CDR3 length equals 15 residues. Looked up from germline, CDR1 is SQVTM and CDR2 is ANQGSEA.

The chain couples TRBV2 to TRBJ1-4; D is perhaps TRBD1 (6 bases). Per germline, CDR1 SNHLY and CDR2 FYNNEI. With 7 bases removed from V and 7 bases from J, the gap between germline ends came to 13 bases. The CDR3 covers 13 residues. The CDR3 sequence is CASIGGAREKLFF. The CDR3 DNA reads TGTGCCAGCATTGGGGGGGCGCGTGAAAAACTGTTTTTT. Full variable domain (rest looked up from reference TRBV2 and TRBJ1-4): EPEVTQTPSHQVTQMGQEVILRCVPISNHLYFYWYRQILGQKVEFLVSFYNNEISEKSEIFDDQFSVERPDGSNFTLKIRSTKLEDSAMYFCASIGGAREKLFFGSGTQLSVL.

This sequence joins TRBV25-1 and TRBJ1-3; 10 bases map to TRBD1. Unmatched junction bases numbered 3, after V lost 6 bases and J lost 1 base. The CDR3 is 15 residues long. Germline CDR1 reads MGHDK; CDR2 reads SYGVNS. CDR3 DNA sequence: TGTGCCAGCAGCCGACAGGGGGCTTCTGGAAACACCATATATTTT. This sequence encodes CASSRQGASGNTIYF.

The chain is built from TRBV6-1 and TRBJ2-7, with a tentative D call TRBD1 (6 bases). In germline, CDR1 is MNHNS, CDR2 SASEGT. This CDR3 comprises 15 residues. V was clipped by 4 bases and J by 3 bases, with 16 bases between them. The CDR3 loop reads CASSGGPGQGYEQYF. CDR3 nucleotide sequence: TGTGCCAGCAGTGGGGGGCCAGGGCAGGGCTACGAGCAGTACTTC.

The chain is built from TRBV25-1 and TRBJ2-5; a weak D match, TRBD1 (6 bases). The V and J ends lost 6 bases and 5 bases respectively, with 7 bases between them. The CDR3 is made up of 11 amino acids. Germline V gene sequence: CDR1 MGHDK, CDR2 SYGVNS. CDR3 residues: CASRGAETQYF. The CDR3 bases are TGTGCCAGCAGGGGGGCTGAGACCCAGTACTTC.

CDR3: CASSQGAGVGQPQHF. CDR3 DNA: TGTGCCAGCAGCCAAGGGGCAGGGGTAGGTCAGCCCCAGCATTTT. The chain has TRBV4-2 and TRBJ1-5, with D possibly TRBD1 on 6 matching bases. The CDR3 contains 15 residues. Trimming took off 1 base at V and 6 bases at J, with 13 bases between the two ends. Germline loops: CDR1 LGHNA, CDR2 YNFKEQ.

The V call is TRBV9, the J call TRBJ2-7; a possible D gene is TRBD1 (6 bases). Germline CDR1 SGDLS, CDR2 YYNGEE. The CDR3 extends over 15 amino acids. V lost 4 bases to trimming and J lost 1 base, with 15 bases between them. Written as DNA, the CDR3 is TGTGCCAGCAGCCTCTCTCTGACAGGATCCTACGAGCAGTACTTC. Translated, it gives CASSLSLTGSYEQYF.

CDR3 nucleotide sequence: TGCAGCGTTGATGGACAGGGAGGCACTGAAGCTTTCTTT. It yields the protein CSVDGQGGTEAFF. J is TRBJ1-1 and V is TRBV29-1; 8 bases are shared with TRBD1. Trimming removed 3 bases from V and 4 bases from J; junction bases left unmatched: 4. Germline CDR1 SQVTM, CDR2 ANQGSEA. The length of the CDR3 is 13 residues.

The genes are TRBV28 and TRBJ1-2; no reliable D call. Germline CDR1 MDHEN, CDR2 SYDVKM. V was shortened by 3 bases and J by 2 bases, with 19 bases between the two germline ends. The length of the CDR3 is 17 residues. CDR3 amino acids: CASSFRSAHQRNYGYTF. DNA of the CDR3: TGTGCCAGCAGTTTTCGGTCAGCGCACCAAAGAAACTATGGCTACACCTTC.

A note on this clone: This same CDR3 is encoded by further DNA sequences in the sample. The CDR3 here is CASSQLQGLNTEAFF. The CDR3, as DNA: TGCGCCAGCAGCCAGCTACAGGGGCTTAACACTGAAGCTTTCTTT. The V call is TRBV4-1, the J call TRBJ1-1; 7 bases are shared with TRBD1. Trimming at V came to 3 bases and at J to 2 bases, leaving 6 bases not matched to a gene. Germline CDR1 reads MGHRA; CDR2 reads YSYEKL. The CDR3 consists of 15 residues.

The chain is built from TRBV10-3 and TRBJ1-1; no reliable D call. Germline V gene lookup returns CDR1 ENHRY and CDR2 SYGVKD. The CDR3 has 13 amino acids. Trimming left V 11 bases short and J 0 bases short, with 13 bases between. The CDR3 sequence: CAGAGRLNTEAFF. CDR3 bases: TGTGCCGGCGCGGGGAGACTGAACACTGAAGCTTTCTTT.

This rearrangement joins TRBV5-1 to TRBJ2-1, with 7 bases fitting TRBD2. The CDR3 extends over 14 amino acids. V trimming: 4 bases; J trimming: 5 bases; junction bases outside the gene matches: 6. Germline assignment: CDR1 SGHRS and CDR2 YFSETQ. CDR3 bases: TGCGCCAGCAGCGCAGGACTAGGGGACAATGAGCAGTTCTTC. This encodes CASSAGLGDNEQFF.

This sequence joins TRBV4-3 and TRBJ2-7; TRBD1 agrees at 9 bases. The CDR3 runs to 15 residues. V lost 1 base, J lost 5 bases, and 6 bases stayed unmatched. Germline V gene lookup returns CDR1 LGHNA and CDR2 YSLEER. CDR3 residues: CASSQVLQGAHEQYF. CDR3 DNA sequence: TGCGCCAGCAGCCAAGTCTTACAGGGGGCACACGAGCAGTACTTC.

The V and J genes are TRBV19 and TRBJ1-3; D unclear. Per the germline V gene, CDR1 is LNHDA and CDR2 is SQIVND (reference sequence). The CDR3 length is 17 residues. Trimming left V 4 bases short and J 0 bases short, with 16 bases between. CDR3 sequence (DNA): TGTGCCAGTAGTAGGGCGTCAGAATTAAGCTCTGGAAACACCATATATTTT. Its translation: CASSRASELSSGNTIYF. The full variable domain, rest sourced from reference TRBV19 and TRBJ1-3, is DGGITQSPKYLFRKEGQNVTLSCEQNLNHDAMYWYRQDPGQGLRLIYYSQIVNDFQKGDIAEGYSVSREKKESFPLTVTSAQKNPTAFYLCASSRASELSSGNTIYFGEGSWLTVV.

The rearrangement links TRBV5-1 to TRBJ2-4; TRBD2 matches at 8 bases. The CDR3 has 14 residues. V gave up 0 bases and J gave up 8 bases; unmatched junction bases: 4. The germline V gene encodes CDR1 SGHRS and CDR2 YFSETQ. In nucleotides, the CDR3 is TGCGCCAGCAGCTTGGCTAGCGGGTCGGACATTCAGTACTTC. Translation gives CASSLASGSDIQYF.

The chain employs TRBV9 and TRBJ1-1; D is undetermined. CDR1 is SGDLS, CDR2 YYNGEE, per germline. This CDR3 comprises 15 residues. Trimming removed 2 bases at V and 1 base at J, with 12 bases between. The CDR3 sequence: CASSVHATSNTEAFF. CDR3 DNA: TGTGCCAGCAGCGTCCACGCGACTTCGAACACTGAAGCTTTCTTT.

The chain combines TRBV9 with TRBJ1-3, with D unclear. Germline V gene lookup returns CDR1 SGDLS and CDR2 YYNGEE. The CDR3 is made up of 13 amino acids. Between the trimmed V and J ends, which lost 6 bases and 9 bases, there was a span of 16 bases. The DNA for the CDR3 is TGTGCCAGCAACACCGGACCCGAGGGCACCATATATTTT. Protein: CASNTGPEGTIYF.